The clone carrying this T cell receptor (beta chain) was counted only a few times. The antigen is undetermined. Germline CDR1 SGHRS, CDR2 YFSETQ. The CDR3 runs 14 residues. V lost 4 bases to trimming and J lost 3 bases, with 14 bases between them. The data were taken from a study of T cell repertoires in cytomegalovirus infection. TCRdb reanalysed the reads using MiXCR and keeps one entry per CDR3 protein. The sample gives about 830,000 distinct CDR3 sequences, approximately 30% of which show up once; around 12% is in the top ten. The sequence derives from a human donor in good health (CMV status not recorded). Some clones in this sample may be carry-over from other donors' samples. The source was cultured CD8+ T cells from PBMCs, collected from culture after CMV antigen stimulation. V usage is TRBV5-1 and J usage is TRBJ2-7; the D gene is possibly TRBD1 (6 bases). The CDR3 spells CASSLGLDSYEQYV. The CDR3 DNA is TGCGCCAGCAGCCTGGGTTTGGACAGCTACGAGCAGTACGTC.